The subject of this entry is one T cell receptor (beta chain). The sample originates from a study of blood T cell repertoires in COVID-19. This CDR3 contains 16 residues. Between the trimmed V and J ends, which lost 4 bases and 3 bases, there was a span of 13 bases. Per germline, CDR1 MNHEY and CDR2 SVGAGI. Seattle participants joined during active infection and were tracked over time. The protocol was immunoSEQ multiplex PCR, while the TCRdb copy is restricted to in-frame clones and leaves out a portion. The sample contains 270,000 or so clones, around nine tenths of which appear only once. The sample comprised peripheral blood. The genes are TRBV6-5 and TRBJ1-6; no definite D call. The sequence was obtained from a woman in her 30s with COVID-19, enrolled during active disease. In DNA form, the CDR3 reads TGTGCCAGCAGTTTAAAGCCCGGGAGCTATAATTCACCCCTCCACTTT. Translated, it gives CASSLKPGSYNSPLHF.